One and the same sample provided the 15 T cell receptor beta chains below, sequenced in a study of radiotherapy plus CTLA-4 blockade in lung cancer. The assay was immunoSEQ multiplex PCR, and TCRdb's table has in-frame clones only and misses some. There are approximately 40,000 clones in the sample; 70% to 80% occur only once, and around 9% lies in the top ten. Source: peripheral blood, taken from a patient treated with radiotherapy plus ipilimumab. These receptors were obtained from a human donor with non-small cell lung cancer who had stable disease on radiotherapy plus ipilimumab.

The gene calls are TRBV9 and TRBJ1-3; tentative D call: TRBD1 (5 bases). This CDR3 spans 15 amino acids. V lost 0 bases and J lost 0, with 7 bases in between. Germline V gene sequence: CDR1 SGDLS, CDR2 YYNGEE. This CDR3 reads CASSVGQGSGNTIYF. For the CDR3, the DNA is TGTGCCAGCAGCGTAGGGCAGGGCTCTGGAAACACCATATATTTT.

This chain links TRBV5-1 with TRBJ2-1; no definite D call. CDR1 is SGHRS and CDR2 is YFSETQ in the germline V gene. The CDR3 sequence is 15 residues long. Trimming took off 0 bases at V and 0 bases at J, with 7 bases between the two ends. CDR3 nucleotide sequence: TGCGCCAGCAGCTTGGAGGCTACCTCCTACAATGAGCAGTTCTTC. This translates into CASSLEATSYNEQFF.

CDR3 in DNA: TGTGCCATCAGGGCGGACTCCGAGGAGACCCAGTACTTC. It encodes CAIRADSEETQYF. V usage is TRBV10-3 and J usage is TRBJ2-5; a possible D gene is TRBD2 (5 bases). V was cut by 6 bases and J by 5 bases, with 13 bases left in between. This CDR3 has 13 amino acids. Germline CDR1 reads ENHRY; CDR2 reads SYGVKD.

The chain employs TRBV5-1 and TRBJ1-3, with D possibly TRBD1 on 5 matching bases. The CDR3 contains 16 residues. The V gene lost 1 base and the J gene lost 2 bases, with 13 bases spanning the gap. Germline assignment: CDR1 SGHRS and CDR2 YFSETQ. The CDR3 reads CASSLQGFSAGNTIYF. The DNA for the CDR3 is TGCGCCAGCAGCTTGCAGGGTTTTTCGGCTGGAAACACCATATATTTT.

A remark on this clone: As the CDR3 is not closed by the conserved phenylalanine or tryptophan, this likely results from a read error. The chain couples TRBV11-2 to TRBJ1-2, with 7 bases identical to TRBD1. There are 13 residues in the CDR3. CDR1 is SGHAT and CDR2 is FQNNGV in the germline V gene. J gave up 8 bases and V 5 bases, and 8 bases lay outside the gene matches. CDR3 protein: CASSRDRVGGYTL. Here the CDR3 DNA reads TGTGCCAGCAGCCGTGACAGGGTGGGGGGCTACACCCTC.

The chain has TRBV7-3 and TRBJ2-5; D might be TRBD2 (7 bases). From germline, CDR1 is SGHTA and CDR2 FQGTGA. The CDR3 runs to 15 residues. Trimming left V 3 bases short and J 5 bases short, with 16 bases between. The DNA for the CDR3 is TGTGCCAGCAGCTTTACCTTCGGCGGGGGCGAGACCCAGTACTTC. This encodes CASSFTFGGGETQYF.

This clone was counted between two and nine times. The rearrangement links TRBV10-3 to TRBJ2-1; TRBD1 agrees at 10 bases. Germline trimming cut 4 bases from V and 8 bases from J; bases unmatched to any gene: 14. This CDR3 spans 17 amino acids. The germline V gene encodes CDR1 ENHRY and CDR2 SYGVKD. CDR3 amino acids: CAISGKLRTGGSDEQFF. The CDR3, as DNA: TGTGCCATCAGTGGCAAACTGAGGACAGGGGGATCTGATGAGCAGTTCTTC.

The rearrangement uses TRBV27 and TRBJ2-7, with D possibly TRBD2 on 5 matching bases. Germline V gene sequence: CDR1 MNHEY, CDR2 SMNVEV (reference sequence). Trimming took off 5 bases at V and 3 bases at J, with 11 bases between the two ends. The CDR3 totals 13 residues. In nucleotides, the CDR3 is TGTGCCAGCAGTGCCCTTGGAGGCTACGAGCAGTACTTC. This codes for CASSALGGYEQYF.

This chain joins TRBV30 and TRBJ1-1; 10 bases match TRBD1. CDR3 length: 14 amino acids. Trimming removed 2 bases from V and 4 bases from J; junction bases left unmatched: 4. Germline V gene data show CDR1 as GTSNPN and CDR2 as SVGIG (reference sequence). CDR3 sequence: CAWSRTGGGTEAFF. The CDR3 region has the DNA TGTGCCTGGAGTAGGACAGGGGGTGGCACTGAAGCTTTCTTT.

The chain couples TRBV29-1 to TRBJ1-2; maybe TRBD1 (6 bases). The V end was cut by 7 bases, the J end by 6 bases, with 15 bases between. This CDR3 has 12 residues. CDR1 SQVTM and CDR2 ANQGSEA come from the germline V gene. The DNA of the CDR3 is TGCAGCGCCATCCGGGGGCGCGATGGCTACACCTTC. Translating it yields CSAIRGRDGYTF.

V and J are TRBV7-8 and TRBJ1-5; D call uncertain. The CDR3 contains 16 residues. V was clipped by 5 bases and J by 0 bases, with 14 bases between them. CDR1 is SGHVS and CDR2 is FQNEAQ in the germline V gene. CDR3 in DNA: TGTGCCAGCAGCGCACGCAGGTCAAATAGCAATCAGCCCCAGCATTTT. This gives the protein CASSARRSNSNQPQHF.

This chain uses TRBV6-6 with TRBJ1-1; maybe TRBD1 (6 bases). The CDR3 is 14 residues long. Germline CDR1 is MNHNY and CDR2 is SVGAGI (reference sequence). The V gene lost 7 bases and the J gene lost 1 base, with 13 bases spanning the gap. The CDR3 sequence is CASTTAGENTEAFF. The CDR3 coding sequence is TGTGCCAGCACCACTGCAGGGGAGAACACTGAAGCTTTCTTT.

This chain uses TRBV19 with TRBJ2-2; D is undetermined. CDR1 and CDR2 from the germline V gene are LNHDA and SQIVND (reference sequence). CDR3 length: 12 residues. V was clipped by 6 bases and J by 4 bases, with 6 bases between them. The CDR3 nucleotides are TGTGCCAGTAGCTCTCGCACCGGGGAGCTGTTTTTT. Protein sequence: CASSSRTGELFF.

The V and J genes are TRBV6-6 and TRBJ1-1; D gene ambiguous. Trimming stripped 2 bases from V and 1 base from J, with 8 bases between. Germline V gene lookup returns CDR1 MNHNY and CDR2 SVGAGI (reference sequence). This CDR3 comprises 14 residues. CDR3 in DNA: TGTGCCAGCAGTTACCCGGGCCCGAACACTGAAGCTTTCTTT. It specifies CASSYPGPNTEAFF.

The chain has TRBV6-1 and TRBJ1-6, with TRBD1 as a possible D gene (5 bases). The CDR3 runs 15 residues. Trimming removed 3 bases from V and 7 bases from J, with 13 bases in between. Germline V gene data show CDR1 as MNHNS and CDR2 as SASEGT. The DNA of the CDR3 is TGTGCCAGCAGTGAGCGGCAGGGAGGAAATTCACCCCTCCACTTT. Protein product: CASSERQGGNSPLHF.